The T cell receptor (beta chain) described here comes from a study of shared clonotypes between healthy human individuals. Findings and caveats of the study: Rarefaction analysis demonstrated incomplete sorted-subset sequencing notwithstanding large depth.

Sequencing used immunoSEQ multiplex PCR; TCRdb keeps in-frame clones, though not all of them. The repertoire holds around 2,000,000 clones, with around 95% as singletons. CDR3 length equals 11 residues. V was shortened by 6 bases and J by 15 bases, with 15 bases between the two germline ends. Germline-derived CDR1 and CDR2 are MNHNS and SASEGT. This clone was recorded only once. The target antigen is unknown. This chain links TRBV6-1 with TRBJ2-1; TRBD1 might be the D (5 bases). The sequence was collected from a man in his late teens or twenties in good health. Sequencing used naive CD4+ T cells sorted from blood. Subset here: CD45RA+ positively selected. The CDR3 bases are TGTGCCAGCAGGGCTAGGGGTTGGCCGTTCTTC. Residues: CASRARGWPFF.